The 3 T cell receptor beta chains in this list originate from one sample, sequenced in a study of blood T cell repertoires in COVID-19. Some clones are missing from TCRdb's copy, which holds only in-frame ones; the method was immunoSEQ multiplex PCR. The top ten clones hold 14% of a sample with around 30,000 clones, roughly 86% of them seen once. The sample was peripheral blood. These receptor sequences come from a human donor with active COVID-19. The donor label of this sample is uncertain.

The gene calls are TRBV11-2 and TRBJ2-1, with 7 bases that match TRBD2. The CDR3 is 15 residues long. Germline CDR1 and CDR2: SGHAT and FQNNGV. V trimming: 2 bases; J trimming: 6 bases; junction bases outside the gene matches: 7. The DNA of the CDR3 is TGTGCCAGCAGCTTATTCCCTAGCGGACCCAATGAGCAGTTCTTC. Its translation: CASSLFPSGPNEQFF. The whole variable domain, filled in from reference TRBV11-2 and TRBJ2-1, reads EAGVAQSPRYKIIEKRQSVAFWCNPISGHATLYWYQQILGQGPKLLIQFQNNGVVDDSQLPKDRFSAERLKGVDSTLKIQPAKLEDSAVYLCASSLFPSGPNEQFFGPGTRLTVL.

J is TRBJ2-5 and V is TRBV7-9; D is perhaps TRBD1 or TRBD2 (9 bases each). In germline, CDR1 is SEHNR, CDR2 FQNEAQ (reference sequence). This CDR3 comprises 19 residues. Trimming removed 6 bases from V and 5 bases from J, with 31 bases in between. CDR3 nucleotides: TGTGCCAGCAGTATTTCCGGGACAGGGTGGCTAGCGGGGAGTGAGACCCAGTACTTC. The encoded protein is CASSISGTGWLAGSETQYF. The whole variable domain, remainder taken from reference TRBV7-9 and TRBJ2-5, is DTGVSQNPRHKITKRGQNVTFRCDPISEHNRLYWYRQTLGQGPEFLTYFQNEAQLEKSRLLSDRFSAERPKGSFSTLEIQRTEQGDSAMYLCASSISGTGWLAGSETQYFGPGTRLLVL.

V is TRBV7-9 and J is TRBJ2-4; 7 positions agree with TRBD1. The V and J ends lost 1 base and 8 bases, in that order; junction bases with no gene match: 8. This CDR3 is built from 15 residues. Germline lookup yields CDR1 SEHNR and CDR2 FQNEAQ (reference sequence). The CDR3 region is CASSLVGPQGDIQYF. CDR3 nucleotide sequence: TGTGCCAGCAGCTTAGTGGGTCCTCAGGGGGACATTCAGTACTTC. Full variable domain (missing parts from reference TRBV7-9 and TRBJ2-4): DTGVSQNPRHKITKRGQNVTFRCDPISEHNRLYWYRQTLGQGPEFLTYFQNEAQLEKSRLLSDRFSAERPKGSFSTLEIQRTEQGDSAMYLCASSLVGPQGDIQYFGAGTRLSVL.